The present T cell receptor (beta chain) was sequenced within a study of T cells in Graves' hyperthyroidism and ophthalmopathy. This clonotype was seen many times. From RNA transcripts, TCR beta CDR3 regions were amplified. TCR CDR3 underwent first-round RT-PCR with the HTBI primer set. TCRdb used MiXCR to reprocess the multiplex PCR reads, holding one entry per CDR3 protein. Of just under 750,000 distinct CDR3 sequences listed, roughly a third were seen once; the top ten hold around 29%. The CDR3 sequence is 12 residues long. CDR1 and CDR2 (germline): SGHDN, FVKESK. V gave up 3 bases and J gave up 5 bases, with 7 bases separating them.

The sequence was obtained from a middle-aged woman with Graves' hyperthyroidism. Material: blood. V usage is TRBV14 and J usage is TRBJ2-5; D not certain. The CDR3: CASSQARETQYF. DNA for the CDR3: TGTGCCAGCAGCCAGGCCCGGGAGACCCAGTACTTC.